Below, 9 T cell receptor beta chains from the same sample are listed, as sequenced in a study of human T cells and chemical hapten exposure. Time point here: pre-sensitization, week 0. Documented treatment: therapeutic diphenylcyclopropenone sensitization with weekly scalp DPC. Each CDR3 protein gets one entry after TCRdb re-called the RACE reads with MiXCR. The sample yields about 59,000 distinct CDR3 sequences, over 9% seen once. The specimen was whole blood, collected in connection with sensitization to the hapten diphenylcyclopropenone (DPC). Receptors were obtained from a middle-aged woman with alopecia areata. Some clones in this sample may be carry-over from other donors' samples.

This clonotype was seen at least ten times. The gene calls are TRBV25-1 and TRBJ1-3, with D tentatively TRBD1 (5 bases). CDR3 length equals 14 residues. Germline CDR1 MGHDK, CDR2 SYGVNS. V was pared by 10 bases and J by 4 bases, with 17 bases between. Written as DNA, the CDR3 is TGTGCCACCTCAACCCCGGGACCCGGAAACACCATATATTTT. This sequence encodes CATSTPGPGNTIYF.

Of note for this clonotype: A much larger clone sits a single nucleotide away, making a read error possible. The chain recombines TRBV11-2 with TRBJ1-5; the D is unclear. Germline V gives CDR1 SGHAT, CDR2 FQNNGV. V was pared by 2 bases and J by 9 bases, with 8 bases between. The length of the CDR3 is 12 residues. The CDR3 spells CASSLLGRPQHF. The CDR3 region has the DNA TGTGCCAGCAGCTTACTGGGTCGGCCCCAGCATTTT.

In this sample, this clonotype turned up many times. This chain joins TRBV7-2 and TRBJ1-2; D is possibly TRBD1 (5 bases). Trimming stripped 4 bases from V and 5 bases from J, with 11 bases between. Germline V CDR1 and CDR2: SGHTA, FQGNSA. The CDR3 consists of 13 residues. The CDR3: CASSSRGFYGYTF. CDR3 coding DNA: TGTGCCAGCAGCTCCCGGGGGTTTTATGGCTACACCTTC. The variable domain in full, with the rest retrieved from reference TRBV7-2 and TRBJ1-2, is GAGVSQSPSNKVTEKGKDVELRCDPISGHTALYWYRQSLGQGLEFLIYFQGNSAPDKSGLPSDRFSAERTGGSVSTLTIQRTQQEDSAVYLCASSSRGFYGYTFGSGTRLTVV.

The CDR3 loop reads CASSQGGTAGANVLTF. CDR3 DNA sequence: TGTGCCAGCAGCCAGGGCGGTACCGCTGGGGCCAACGTCCTGACTTTC. This sequence joins TRBV3-1 and TRBJ2-6; D unresolved. Per germline, CDR1 LGHDT and CDR2 YNNKEL (reference sequence). The CDR3 loop spans 16 amino acids. Trimming took off 3 bases at V and 2 bases at J, with 11 bases between the two ends.

This clonotype was seen a handful of times. V usage is TRBV6-6 and J usage is TRBJ2-5; D ambiguous. Germline lookup yields CDR1 MNHNY and CDR2 SVGAGI (reference sequence). V dropped 0 bases and J dropped 5 bases, with 13 bases sitting between them. CDR3 size: 15 residues. CDR3 bases: TGTGCCAGCAGTTACTCGAAGGGTCTGGGGGAGACCCAGTACTTC. This codes for CASSYSKGLGETQYF.

In this sample, this clonotype turned up a few times. The chain is built from TRBV4-1 and TRBJ1-2, with a possible D match to TRBD1 (5 bases). CDR3 length equals 15 residues. V dropped 0 bases and J dropped 5 bases, with 13 bases sitting between them. Germline values: CDR1 MGHRA, CDR2 YSYEKL. The CDR3 protein is CASSQDVRVSYGYTF. CDR3 DNA: TGCGCCAGCAGCCAAGATGTCAGGGTTTCATATGGCTACACCTTC.

This clonotype was observed at least ten times. The V gene is TRBV4-1, the J gene TRBJ1-2; tentatively, D is TRBD1 (6 bases). Per the germline V gene, CDR1 is MGHRA and CDR2 is YSYEKL. This CDR3 contains 15 residues. Between the trimmed V and J ends, which lost 0 bases and 7 bases, there was a span of 15 bases. CDR3 region: CASSQEPGRGGGYTF. In DNA, the CDR3 is TGCGCCAGCAGCCAAGAGCCAGGCAGGGGTGGTGGCTACACCTTC.

This clonotype was seen at least ten times. The CDR3 sequence: CASSLQQSMNTEAFF. CDR3 in DNA: TGTGCCAGCAGCTTACAACAGTCCATGAACACTGAAGCTTTCTTT. This rearrangement joins TRBV7-6 to TRBJ1-1; D not resolved. The CDR3 consists of 15 residues. Germline-derived CDR1 and CDR2 are SGHVS and FNYEAQ. Deletions cut 2 bases from V and 0 bases from J, with 10 bases between. The whole variable domain, filled in from reference TRBV7-6 and TRBJ1-1, reads GAGVSQSPRYKVTKRGQDVALRCDPISGHVSLYWYRQALGQGPEFLTYFNYEAQQDKSGLPNDRFSAERPEGSISTLTIQRTEQRDSAMYRCASSLQQSMNTEAFFGQGTRLTVV.

This clonotype showed up just once. V usage is TRBV6-5 and J usage is TRBJ2-1, with D tentatively TRBD2 (6 bases). The germline gives CDR1 MNHEY, CDR2 SVGAGI. The CDR3 is 13 amino acids. Trimming cost V 11 bases and J 8 bases, with 19 bases left between them. CDR3 DNA: TGTGCCGTCGGCCGGCCGGGGACTCATGAGCAGTTCTTC. Encoded protein: CAVGRPGTHEQFF.